The 27 T cell receptor beta chains presented below share a single source sample, sequenced in a study of OX40 agonist ivuxolimab in advanced cancers. TCRdb keeps only in-frame clones here, not all; method: immunoSEQ multiplex PCR. The sample includes 90,000 to 100,000 clones, around 88% of them seen just once. The sample here was CD4+ or CD8+ T cells sorted from blood, taken in a trial of the OX40 agonist ivuxolimab. Every receptor here comes from an adult with an advanced solid tumor such as melanoma, head and neck, liver or kidney cancer.

This chain links TRBV6-1 with TRBJ1-4; D ambiguous. Per germline, CDR1 MNHNS and CDR2 SASEGT. This CDR3 has 13 amino acids. The V end was cut by 7 bases, the J end by 4 bases, with 10 bases between. This chain's CDR3 is CASNGQLNEKLFF. The CDR3 DNA reads TGTGCCAGCAACGGGCAGCTTAATGAAAAACTGTTTTTT.

The V and J genes are TRBV5-8 and TRBJ2-2; D ambiguous. Trimming shortened V by 2 bases and J by 1 base, and 6 bases separated the two germline ends. From germline, CDR1 is SGHTS and CDR2 YDEGEE. There are 14 residues in the CDR3. CDR3 in DNA: TGTGCCAGCAGCTTTCAGCTGAACACCGGGGAGCTGTTTTTT. Protein product: CASSFQLNTGELFF. Using reference TRBV5-8 and TRBJ2-2 for the parts outside the CDR3, the full variable domain is EAGVTQSPTHLIKTRGQQATLRCSPISGHTSVYWYQQALGLGLQFLLWYDEGEERNRGNFPPRFSGRQFPNYSSELNVNALELEDSALYLCASSFQLNTGELFFGEGSRLTVL.

The chain is built from TRBV25-1 and TRBJ2-7, with TRBD1 matching over 10 bases. The germline CDR1 and CDR2 sequences are MGHDK and SYGVNS. The CDR3 runs 13 residues. The junction had 8 bases not matched to a gene; V was cut back by 8 bases and J by 7 bases. CDR3 region: CASAGTGEREQYF. The CDR3 DNA reads TGTGCCAGCGCCGGGACAGGGGAACGGGAGCAGTACTTC.

This sequence joins TRBV19 and TRBJ2-2; no definite D call. Germline V gives CDR1 LNHDA, CDR2 SQIVND (reference sequence). V was trimmed by 8 bases and J by 0 bases, leaving 10 bases between them. This CDR3 has 14 amino acids. CDR3 in DNA: TGTGCCAGTCGCCGGCTGGCGAACACCGGGGAGCTGTTTTTT. This gives the protein CASRRLANTGELFF.

The chain couples TRBV5-1 to TRBJ2-3; either TRBD1 or TRBD2 may supply D (5 bases each). The CDR3 loop spans 14 amino acids. Germline CDR1 reads SGHRS; CDR2 reads YFSETQ. V shed 4 bases and J shed 4 bases, with 13 bases lying between them. The CDR3 reads CASSPWDLSDTQYF. DNA for the CDR3: TGCGCCAGCAGCCCCTGGGACCTATCAGATACGCAGTATTTT.

The gene calls are TRBV29-1 and TRBJ2-3, with TRBD2 matching over 10 bases. This CDR3 has 15 residues. V was clipped by 4 bases and J by 1 base; unmatched bases: 5. Per germline, CDR1 SQVTM and CDR2 ANQGSEA. In DNA, the CDR3 is TGCAGCGTTGTGGGTACTAGCGGGGGCACAGATACGCAGTATTTT. Encoded protein: CSVVGTSGGTDTQYF.

This chain uses TRBV4-1 with TRBJ1-6; TRBD1 matches at 7 bases. The CDR3 sequence is 15 residues long. The germline gives CDR1 MGHRA, CDR2 YSYEKL. The trim removed 4 bases at V and 10 bases at J, leaving 10 bases unmatched. The CDR3 DNA reads as TGCGCCAGCAGCCCGGGGACAGCCCAGGGGTCACCCCTCCACTTT. Translated, it gives CASSPGTAQGSPLHF.

The genes are TRBV5-1 and TRBJ2-7; D uncertain. Germline-derived CDR1 and CDR2 are SGHRS and YFSETQ. The CDR3 spans 12 residues. The V and J ends lost 3 bases and 1 base respectively, with 5 bases between them. This CDR3 reads CASSSTSYEQYF. In DNA, the CDR3 is TGCGCCAGCAGCTCAACTTCCTACGAGCAGTACTTC.

The gene calls are TRBV5-5 and TRBJ1-1; 9 positions match TRBD1. The CDR3 loop spans 18 amino acids. From germline, CDR1 is SGHKS and CDR2 YYEKEE (reference sequence). V lost 2 bases, J lost 3 bases, and 14 bases stayed unmatched. In DNA, the CDR3 is TGTGCCAGCAGCTTTAACCGGGACAGGGTAGGGAGGGACACTGAAGCTTTCTTT. Amino acids: CASSFNRDRVGRDTEAFF.

This chain joins TRBV6-5 and TRBJ2-7; TRBD2 matches 9 bases. The CDR3 totals 16 residues. Germline V gives CDR1 MNHEY, CDR2 SVGAGI. V dropped 1 base and J dropped 3; count of bases not matched to a gene: 7. The CDR3 protein is CASSYWGTSTHYEQYF. The CDR3 DNA follows: TGTGCCAGCAGTTACTGGGGGACTAGCACACACTACGAGCAGTACTTC.

V is TRBV12-5 and J is TRBJ2-6; D uncertain. This CDR3 has 12 amino acids. The V and J ends lost 4 bases and 3 bases respectively, with 1 base between them. Germline V gene data show CDR1 as LGHNT and CDR2 as FRNRAP. Written as DNA, the CDR3 is TGTGCTAGTGGTTATGGGGCCAACGTCCTGACTTTC. Translation: CASGYGANVLTF.

This chain uses TRBV10-3 with TRBJ2-7; D uncertain. From germline, CDR1 is ENHRY and CDR2 SYGVKD. The CDR3 extends over 16 amino acids. The V end was cut by 3 bases, the J end by 2 bases, with 17 bases between. This CDR3 reads CAISDHKGKGPYEQYF. The CDR3 DNA reads TGTGCCATCAGTGACCACAAAGGGAAGGGCCCCTACGAGCAGTACTTC.

This chain connects TRBV7-2 to TRBJ1-1; a weak D match, TRBD1 (5 bases). This CDR3 has 13 amino acids. The germline gives CDR1 SGHTA, CDR2 FQGNSA. The ends were cut back, 1 base at V and 3 bases at J, with 6 bases in the middle. In nucleotides, the CDR3 is TGTGCCAGCAGCTTAGGAGGGGACACTGAAGCTTTCTTT. Amino acids: CASSLGGDTEAFF.

The rearrangement joins TRBV19 to TRBJ1-5; D not resolved. V gave up 5 bases and J gave up 3 bases, with 8 bases separating them. The CDR3 totals 13 residues. Germline V gene data show CDR1 as LNHDA and CDR2 as SQIVND (reference sequence). The CDR3, as DNA: TGTGCCAGTAGTTTAGGGTTCAATCAGCCCCAGCATTTT. It specifies CASSLGFNQPQHF.

The rearrangement joins TRBV5-1 to TRBJ1-2; a weak D match, TRBD1 (5 bases). Trimming took off 4 bases at V and 4 bases at J, with 14 bases between the two ends. This CDR3 has 14 residues. CDR1 is SGHRS and CDR2 is YFSETQ in the germline V gene. The CDR3: CASSGEGTVYGYTF. CDR3 DNA: TGCGCCAGCAGCGGGGAAGGGACGGTCTATGGCTACACCTTC.

Written as DNA, the CDR3 is TGCGCCAGCAGCCAAAATAGTAGGGGATTCCATGGCTACACCTTC. This sequence encodes CASSQNSRGFHGYTF. The chain links TRBV4-1 to TRBJ1-2, with D maybe TRBD1 (5 bases). The CDR3 has 15 amino acids. Between the trimmed V and J ends, which lost 2 bases and 6 bases, there was a span of 16 bases. Germline V gives CDR1 MGHRA, CDR2 YSYEKL.

The rearrangement joins TRBV19 to TRBJ1-5; D not certain. Between the trimmed V and J ends, which lost 3 bases and 0 bases, there was a span of 9 bases. This CDR3 has 15 residues. Germline CDR1 LNHDA, CDR2 SQIVND (reference sequence). Here the CDR3 reads CASSMLGNSNQPQHF. CDR3 in DNA: TGTGCCAGTAGTATGTTGGGGAATAGCAATCAGCCCCAGCATTTT. Full variable domain (remainder filled in from reference TRBV19 and TRBJ1-5): DGGITQSPKYLFRKEGQNVTLSCEQNLNHDAMYWYRQDPGQGLRLIYYSQIVNDFQKGDIAEGYSVSREKKESFPLTVTSAQKNPTAFYLCASSMLGNSNQPQHFGDGTRLSIL.

This clone was counted only a few times. The rearrangement links TRBV29-1 to TRBJ2-7; the match to TRBD1 covers 9 bases. This CDR3 spans 13 amino acids. Germline assignment: CDR1 SQVTM and CDR2 ANQGSEA. V was pared by 3 bases and J by 3 bases, with 3 bases of the junction left unmatched. The CDR3 bases are TGCAGCGTTGACATGGACAGGGGCTACGAGCAGTACTTC. Its protein is CSVDMDRGYEQYF.

The chain employs TRBV7-2 and TRBJ2-7; 7 bases fit TRBD1. The germline V gene encodes CDR1 SGHTA and CDR2 FQGNSA. The CDR3 is 14 amino acids. V shed 5 bases, J shed 4 bases, and the junction held 8 bases outside the gene matches. CDR3 region: CASSRDSISYEQYF. The DNA of the CDR3 is TGTGCCAGCAGCCGGGACAGCATCTCATACGAGCAGTACTTC.

This chain uses TRBV5-1 with TRBJ2-7; D gene uncertain. Germline CDR1 is SGHRS and CDR2 is YFSETQ. The CDR3 spans 12 residues. V lost 0 bases and J 5 bases, leaving 6 bases between the germline ends. Here the CDR3 DNA reads TGCGCCAGCAGCTTGGGCAGGAACGAGCAGTACTTC. As protein: CASSLGRNEQYF.

The chain joins TRBV5-1 to TRBJ1-1, with no clear D. The germline V and J ends were trimmed by 3 bases and 1 base, with 13 bases remaining between them. Germline V gene data show CDR1 as SGHRS and CDR2 as YFSETQ. The CDR3 is 15 residues long. The CDR3 spells CASSSEPLGNTEAFF. The CDR3 DNA is TGCGCCAGCAGCTCGGAGCCCCTCGGGAACACTGAAGCTTTCTTT.

This clone was seen a few times. The chain recombines TRBV7-9 with TRBJ1-2; no clear D gene. Germline CDR1 and CDR2: SEHNR and FQNEAQ (reference sequence). The germline V and J ends were trimmed by 8 bases and 4 bases, with 11 bases remaining between them. The CDR3 is 12 residues long. CDR3 region: CASLQGPYGYTF. As DNA, the CDR3 is TGTGCCAGCCTCCAAGGGCCCTATGGCTACACCTTC.

This clone was detected only a few times. The CDR3 sequence is CASSRQGVNEQFF. Here the CDR3 DNA reads TGTGCCAGCAGTCGGCAGGGAGTCAATGAGCAGTTCTTC. The rearrangement uses TRBV6-6 and TRBJ2-1, with D perhaps given as TRBD1 or TRBD2 (5 bases each). V lost 5 bases, J lost 6 bases, and 11 bases lay in between. Germline-derived CDR1 and CDR2 are MNHNY and SVGAGI (reference sequence). The CDR3 is made up of 13 amino acids.

The chain combines TRBV7-8 with TRBJ2-3; D might be TRBD1 (5 bases). The CDR3 is made up of 15 amino acids. Trimming took 5 bases from V and 4 from J, leaving 16 bases between them. Per the germline V gene, CDR1 is SGHVS and CDR2 is FQNEAQ. CDR3 region: CASSRDSRGSDTQYF. The DNA for the CDR3 is TGTGCCAGCAGCCGAGATTCAAGGGGCTCAGATACGCAGTATTTT.

V gene TRBV4-1 combines with J gene TRBJ2-7; D ambiguous. This CDR3 spans 13 amino acids. Per germline, CDR1 MGHRA and CDR2 YSYEKL. The V end lost 0 bases, the J end lost 10 bases, and 13 bases lay between the germline ends. In nucleotides, the CDR3 is TGCGCCAGCAGCCAAGAGTCCAGGCTCCCCCAGTACTTC. Amino acids: CASSQESRLPQYF.

The chain combines TRBV11-3 with TRBJ2-5, with D uncertain. The CDR3 extends over 13 amino acids. Trimming took off 5 bases at V and 5 bases at J, with 12 bases between the two ends. Germline loops: CDR1 SGHNT, CDR2 YENEEA. The CDR3 DNA sequence: TGTGCCAGCAGCCCAGCCCCCGCCGAGACCCAGTACTTC. Translation gives CASSPAPAETQYF.

V usage is TRBV18 and J usage is TRBJ2-3; D is perhaps TRBD1 (6 bases). Trimming took off 4 bases at V and 2 bases at J, with 13 bases between the two ends. This CDR3 has 15 residues. Germline V gene sequence: CDR1 KGHSH, CDR2 LQKENI. The chain's CDR3 is CASSRTTGNTDTQYF. The CDR3 DNA is TGTGCCAGCTCACGAACGACAGGCAACACAGATACGCAGTATTTT.